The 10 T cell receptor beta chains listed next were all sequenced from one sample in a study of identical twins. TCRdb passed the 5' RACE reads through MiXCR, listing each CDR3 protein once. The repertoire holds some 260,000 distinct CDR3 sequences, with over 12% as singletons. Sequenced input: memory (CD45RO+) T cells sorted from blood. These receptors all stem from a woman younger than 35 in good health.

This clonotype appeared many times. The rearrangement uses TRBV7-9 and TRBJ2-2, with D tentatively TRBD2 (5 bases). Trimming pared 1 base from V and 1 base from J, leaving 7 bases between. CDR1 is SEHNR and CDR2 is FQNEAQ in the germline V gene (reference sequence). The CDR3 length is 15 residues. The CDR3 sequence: CASSLDAGNTGELFF. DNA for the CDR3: TGTGCCAGCAGCTTAGACGCGGGGAACACCGGGGAGCTGTTTTTT.

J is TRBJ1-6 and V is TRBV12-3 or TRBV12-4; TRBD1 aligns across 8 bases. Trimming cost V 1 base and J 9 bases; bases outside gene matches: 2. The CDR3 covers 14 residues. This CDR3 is CASSLDRGVSPLHF. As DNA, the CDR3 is TGTGCCAGCAGTTTAGACAGGGGGGTTTCACCCCTCCACTTT.

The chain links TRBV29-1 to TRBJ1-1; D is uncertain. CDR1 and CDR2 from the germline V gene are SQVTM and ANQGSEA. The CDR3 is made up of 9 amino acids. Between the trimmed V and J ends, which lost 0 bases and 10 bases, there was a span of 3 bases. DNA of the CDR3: TGCAGCGTTGAAGAAGCAGCTTTCTTT. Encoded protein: CSVEEAAFF.

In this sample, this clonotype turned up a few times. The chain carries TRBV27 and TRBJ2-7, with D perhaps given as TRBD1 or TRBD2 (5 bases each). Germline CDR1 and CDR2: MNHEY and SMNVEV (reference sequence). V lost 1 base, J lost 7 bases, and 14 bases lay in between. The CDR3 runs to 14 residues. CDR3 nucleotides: TGTGCCAGCAGTTTATTAGCAGGGACCTTGGAGCAGTACTTC. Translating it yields CASSLLAGTLEQYF.

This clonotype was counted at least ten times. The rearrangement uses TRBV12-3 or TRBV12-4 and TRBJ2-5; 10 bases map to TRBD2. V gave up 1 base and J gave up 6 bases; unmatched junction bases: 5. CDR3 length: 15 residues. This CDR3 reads CASSLGGSGRKTQYF. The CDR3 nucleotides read TGTGCCAGCAGTTTAGGGGGTAGCGGGAGGAAGACCCAGTACTTC.

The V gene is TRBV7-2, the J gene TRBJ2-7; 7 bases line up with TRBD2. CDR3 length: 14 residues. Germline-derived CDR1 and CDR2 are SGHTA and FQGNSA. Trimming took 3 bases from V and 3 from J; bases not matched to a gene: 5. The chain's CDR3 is CASSLTTSSYEQYF. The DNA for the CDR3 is TGTGCCAGCAGCTTGACGACTAGCAGCTACGAGCAGTACTTC.

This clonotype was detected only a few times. As DNA, the CDR3 is TGTGCCAGCGCAGAAAGACTAGTCACCTCAGATACGCAGTATTTT. Protein product: CASAERLVTSDTQYF. The chain couples TRBV2 to TRBJ2-3, with D perhaps TRBD2 (6 bases). The CDR3 loop spans 15 amino acids. Trimming pared 8 bases from V and 4 bases from J, leaving 19 bases between. Germline CDR1 reads SNHLY; CDR2 reads FYNNEI.

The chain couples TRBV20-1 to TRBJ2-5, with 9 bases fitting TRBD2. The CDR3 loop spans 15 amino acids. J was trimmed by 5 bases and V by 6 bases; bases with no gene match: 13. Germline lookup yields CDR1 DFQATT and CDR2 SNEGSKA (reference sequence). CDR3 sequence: CSAGQGSGREETQYF. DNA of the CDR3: TGCAGTGCGGGCCAGGGTAGCGGGAGAGAGGAGACCCAGTACTTC.

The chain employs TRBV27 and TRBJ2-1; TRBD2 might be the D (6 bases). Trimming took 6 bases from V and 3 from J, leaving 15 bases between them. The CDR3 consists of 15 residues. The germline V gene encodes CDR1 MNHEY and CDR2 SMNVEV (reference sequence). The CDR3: CASRYGGGNYNEQFF. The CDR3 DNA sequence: TGTGCCAGCAGATACGGGGGAGGTAACTACAATGAGCAGTTCTTC.

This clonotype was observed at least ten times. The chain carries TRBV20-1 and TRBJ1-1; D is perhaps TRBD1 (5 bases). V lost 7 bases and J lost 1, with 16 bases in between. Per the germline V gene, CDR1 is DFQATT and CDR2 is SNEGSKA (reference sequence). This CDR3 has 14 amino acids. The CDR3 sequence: CSETRGVANTEAFF. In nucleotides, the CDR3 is TGCAGTGAAACCCGGGGGGTGGCGAACACTGAAGCTTTCTTT.